These T cell receptor beta chains were read from a single sample in a study of T cells in Graves' hyperthyroidism and ophthalmopathy. TCRdb analysed the multiplex PCR reads with MiXCR anew, one entry per CDR3 protein. The sample comprises roughly 300,000 distinct CDR3 sequences, 18% of which are singletons, and roughly 49% rests with the top ten. The sequencing input was blood. These receptors all stem from a woman aged 50 to 60 with Graves' hyperthyroidism. Each CDR3 is given with its conserved first and last residue. D genes are given only for firm matches. Clone size is not always given. Where it is, it says once, few, many or a class for expanded clones.

V,J,D,size,DNA,CDR3
TRBV6-1,TRBJ2-1,-,many,TGTGCCAGCAACCTAGGACAGTTAGGTGAGCAGTTCTTC,CASNLGQLGEQFF
TRBV5-5,TRBJ2-5,TRBD2,many,TGTGCCAGCAGCTCGACTAGCGGGGACGGTGAGACCCAGTACTTC,CASSSTSGDGETQYF
TRBV12-3/TRBV12-4,TRBJ1-4,-,-,TGTGCCAGCACCTCCCCGGTTAATGAAAAACTGTTTTTT,CASTSPVNEKLFF
TRBV28,TRBJ1-2,-,few,TGTGCCAGCACCCGGGAGTCAACGAACTATGGCTACACCTTC,CASTRESTNYGYTF
TRBV11-2,TRBJ2-2,TRBD1,-,TGTGCCAGCAGCTTAGGGACCGACAGGGATCCGTTTTTT,CASSLGTDRDPFF
TRBV20-1,TRBJ1-1,-,many,TGCAGTGGAAGGGACCGCTTGAACACTGAAGCTTTCTTT,CSGRDRLNTEAFF
TRBV5-5,TRBJ2-5,-,few,TGTGCCAGCAGCTTGGAGGGGACGAAGAACCAAGAGACCCAGTACTTC,CASSLEGTKNQETQYF
TRBV20-1,TRBJ1-5,-,many,TGCAGTGCCTCAGACGCGGGGGCAGGACCCCAGCATTTT,CSASDAGAGPQHF
TRBV28,TRBJ2-1,-,many,TGTGCCAGCAGTTCCCTTGCGCCGAGCTCCTACAATGAGCAGTTCTTC,CASSSLAPSSYNEQFF
TRBV18,TRBJ1-1,-,many,TGTGCCAGCTCACCTTCAGAGGCCCAGAACACTGAAGCTTTCTTT,CASSPSEAQNTEAFF
TRBV6-1,TRBJ2-2,-,few,TGTGCCAGCAGTGAACCCATCAAGGGGGAGCTGTTTTTT,CASSEPIKGELFF
TRBV5-1,TRBJ1-2,TRBD1,-,TGCGCCAGCAGCCAAGGAGGGACAGGGTCTCTTTCGGATGGCTACACCTTC,CASSQGGTGSLSDGYTF
TRBV9,TRBJ2-5,TRBD2,-,TGTGCCAGCAGCGTAGGTGCGGGGGAAGAGACCCAGTACTTC,CASSVGAGEETQYF
TRBV28,TRBJ2-3,TRBD2,many,TGTGCCAGCAGTTCCCCTGGCCTGACTAGCGGGTACACAGATACGCAGTATTTT,CASSSPGLTSGYTDTQYF
TRBV20-1,TRBJ2-7,-,few,TGCAGTGCCCTGTTACGGGGGACCACAACCTACGAGCAGTACTTC,CSALLRGTTTYEQYF
TRBV19,TRBJ1-2,-,few,TGTGCCAGTAATCCGTCTCAGAAGGCCGGCTATGGCTACACCTTC,CASNPSQKAGYGYTF
TRBV27,TRBJ2-5,-,many,TGTGCCAGCAGTTCAGGGACGTTGGTGGAGACCCAGTACTTC,CASSSGTLVETQYF
TRBV3-1,TRBJ1-5,-,-,TGTGCCAGCAGCCAAGTGGAAGGCCAGCCCCAGCATTTT,CASSQVEGQPQHF
TRBV19,TRBJ2-5,-,-,TGTGCCAGTAAGAAGGGGACACAAGAGACCCAGTACTTC,CASKKGTQETQYF
TRBV28,TRBJ2-3,-,-,TGTGCCAGCAGTTTTGGGAACGGTGGGGGAGATACGCAGTATTTT,CASSFGNGGGDTQYF
TRBV5-1,TRBJ1-1,-,-,TGCGCCAGCAGCTTGGGGACGGAGGGTACGCGAGCTTTCTTT,CASSLGTEGTRAFF
TRBV19,TRBJ1-2,TRBD1,-,TGTGCCAGTAGTATTCAGGGGGCGCCCTCAGGCTACACCTTC,CASSIQGAPSGYTF
TRBV27,TRBJ2-7,TRBD2,many,TGTGCCAGCAGTTTATCGGGGGGACTAGCAAGCGAGCAGTACTTC,CASSLSGGLASEQYF
TRBV12-3/TRBV12-4,TRBJ2-6,TRBD2,many,TGTGCCAGCAGCCTCTTTGGCGGGAGCCCTGGGGCCAACGTCCTGACTTTC,CASSLFGGSPGANVLTF
TRBV11-2,TRBJ2-3,TRBD2,many,TGTGCCAGCAGCCCGACTAGCGATACGCAGTATTTT,CASSPTSDTQYF
TRBV28,TRBJ2-1,TRBD2,many,TGTGCCAGCAGTTTCGCGGGAGCGGGTAATGAGCAGTTCTTC,CASSFAGAGNEQFF
TRBV28,TRBJ2-3,-,many,TGTGCCAGCAGGGCGGGTTTCACAGATACGCAGTATTTT,CASRAGFTDTQYF
TRBV3-1,TRBJ2-3,TRBD2,many,TGTGCCAGCAGCCAAGCTGATCTAGCGGGGGGCGGACTTTTCACAGATACGCAGTATTTT,CASSQADLAGGGLFTDTQYF
TRBV5-1,TRBJ2-2,-,few,TGCGCCAGCAGCTTGTGGTCGGATACCGGGGAGCTGTTTTTT,CASSLWSDTGELFF
TRBV7-3,TRBJ2-5,-,many,TGTGCCAGCAGCTTAACGAACGGTCAAGAGACCCAGTACTTC,CASSLTNGQETQYF
TRBV5-1,TRBJ1-2,TRBD1,-,TGCGCCAGCAGCTTATATGGGACAGGGAATGGCTACACCTTC,CASSLYGTGNGYTF
TRBV20-1,TRBJ1-5,-,few,TGCAGTGCTAGGAGGGAGGCGGATCAGCCCCAGCATTTT,CSARREADQPQHF
TRBV11-3,TRBJ2-1,-,many,TGTGCCAGCAGCCGGCGGAGCTCCTACAATGAGCAGTTCTTC,CASSRRSSYNEQFF
TRBV3-1,TRBJ2-1,TRBD2,many,TGTGCCAGCAGCCAAGACCTAGCGGGGGGGCGGGAGCAGTTCTTC,CASSQDLAGGREQFF
TRBV11-2,TRBJ2-1,-,-,TGTGCCAGCAGCTCCGAGGGTGACAATGAGCAGTTCTTC,CASSSEGDNEQFF
TRBV30,TRBJ2-2,TRBD2,many,TGTGCCTGGAGTGTATCTCTAGCGGAGGCGGGGGGGGAGCTGTTTTTT,CAWSVSLAEAGGELFF
TRBV15,TRBJ1-1,-,many,TGTGCCACCAGCAGAGATCTAGAGGGGAGAGCCACTGAAGCTTTCTTT,CATSRDLEGRATEAFF
TRBV18,TRBJ2-1,-,few,TGTGCCAGCTCACCAGGAGGGGGCGGGGTCTACAATGAGCAGTTCTTC,CASSPGGGGVYNEQFF
TRBV20-1,TRBJ2-1,-,many,TGCAGTGCTAGAGTACCGGGACTTCGCTCCTACAATGAGCAGTTCTTC,CSARVPGLRSYNEQFF
TRBV6-1,TRBJ2-3,TRBD2,few,TGTGCCAGCAAGGCGGTAGCGGGAGGGCCAAGCACAGATACGCAGTATTTT,CASKAVAGGPSTDTQYF
TRBV15,TRBJ1-6,-,-,TGTGCCACCAGCAGAGACCGACAGGATTCACCCCTCCACTTT,CATSRDRQDSPLHF
TRBV12-3/TRBV12-4,TRBJ2-5,TRBD1,once,TGTGCCAGCACCGACAGGGGGCAAGAGACCCAGTACTTC,CASTDRGQETQYF
TRBV6-1,TRBJ2-7,TRBD2,many,TGTGCCAGCAGTGAAGTCAGCGGGGCCTCCTACGAGCAGTACTTC,CASSEVSGASYEQYF
TRBV2,TRBJ2-6,-,few,TGTGCCAGCAGTGGATCAGACCCTAGGGCCAACGTCCTGACTTTC,CASSGSDPRANVLTF
TRBV6-1,TRBJ1-2,-,few,TGTGCCAGCAGTGAAAACCGGGCAGGTGGCTACACCTTC,CASSENRAGGYTF
TRBV9,TRBJ1-3,-,few,TGTGCCAGCAGAGAGGTATGGCCAGCCCCTGGAAACACCATATATTTT,CASREVWPAPGNTIYF
TRBV20-1,TRBJ2-1,TRBD2,many,TGCAGTGCAAATCCTAGCGGGAGAAACTATGAGCAGTTCTTC,CSANPSGRNYEQFF
TRBV28,TRBJ1-5,-,-,TGTGCCAGCAGTCCCGTGGGGGACTGGCATAGCAATCAGCCCCAGCATTTT,CASSPVGDWHSNQPQHF
TRBV5-6,TRBJ2-3,TRBD2,many,TGTGCCAGCAGCTTGACTAGCGGAGCCACAGATACGCAGTATTTT,CASSLTSGATDTQYF
TRBV3-1,TRBJ1-4,-,many,TGTGCCAGCAGCCTCCGCCAATTGGGTGAAAAACTGTTTTTT,CASSLRQLGEKLFF
TRBV2,TRBJ1-1,-,-,TGCGCCAGCAGTGACTCGGGTCGGAGTGGGACTGAAGCTTTCTTT,CASSDSGRSGTEAFF
TRBV20-1,TRBJ2-5,TRBD2,-,TGCAGTGCTAGAAAGGCTAGCGGGGCCCAAGAGACCCAGTACTTC,CSARKASGAQETQYF
TRBV3-1,TRBJ1-4,TRBD1,few,TGTGCCAGCAGCCCGCCCCAACAGGGGGTAGGAGAAAAACTGTTTTTT,CASSPPQQGVGEKLFF
TRBV30,TRBJ2-7,-,-,TGTGCCTGGAACCGGGACCAGGGCTACGAGCAGTACTTC,CAWNRDQGYEQYF
TRBV6-1,TRBJ1-1,-,-,TGTGCCAGCAGCAGAGCGGGCAGGGACCCCATGAACACTGAAGCTTTCTTT,CASSRAGRDPMNTEAFF
TRBV20-1,TRBJ2-1,TRBD2,many,TGCAGTGCTAGACGAGGGACTAGCAGATTCTACAATGAGCAGTTCTTC,CSARRGTSRFYNEQFF
TRBV6-1,TRBJ2-7,-,few,TGTGCCAGCAGTGCTTACAGCCTTAGGGAGCAGTACTTC,CASSAYSLREQYF